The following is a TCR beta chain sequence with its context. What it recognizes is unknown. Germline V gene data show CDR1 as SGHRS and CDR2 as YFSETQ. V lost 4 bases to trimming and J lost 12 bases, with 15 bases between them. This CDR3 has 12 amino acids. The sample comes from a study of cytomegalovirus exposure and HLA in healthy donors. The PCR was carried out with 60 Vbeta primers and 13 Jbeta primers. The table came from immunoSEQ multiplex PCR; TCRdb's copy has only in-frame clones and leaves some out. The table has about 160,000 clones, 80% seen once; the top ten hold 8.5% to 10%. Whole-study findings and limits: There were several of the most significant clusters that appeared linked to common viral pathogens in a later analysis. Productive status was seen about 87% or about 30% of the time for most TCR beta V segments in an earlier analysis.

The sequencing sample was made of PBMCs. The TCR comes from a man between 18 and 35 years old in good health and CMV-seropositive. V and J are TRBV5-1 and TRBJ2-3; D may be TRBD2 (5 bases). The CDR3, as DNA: TGCGCCAGCAGCGCGCTGGACTTCGCCCAGTATTTT. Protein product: CASSALDFAQYF.